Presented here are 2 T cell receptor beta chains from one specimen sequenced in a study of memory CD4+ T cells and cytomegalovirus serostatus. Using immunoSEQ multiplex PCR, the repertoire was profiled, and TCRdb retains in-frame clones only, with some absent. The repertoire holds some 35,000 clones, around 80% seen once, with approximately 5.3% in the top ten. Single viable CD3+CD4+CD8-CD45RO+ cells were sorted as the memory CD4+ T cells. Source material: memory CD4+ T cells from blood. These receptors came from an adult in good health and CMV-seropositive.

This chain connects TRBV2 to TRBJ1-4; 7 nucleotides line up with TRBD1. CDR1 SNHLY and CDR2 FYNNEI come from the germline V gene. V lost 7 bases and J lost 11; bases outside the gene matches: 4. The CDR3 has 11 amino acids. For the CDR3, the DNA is TGTGCCAGCAACCAGGGGGGGAAACTGTTTTTT. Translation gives CASNQGGKLFF. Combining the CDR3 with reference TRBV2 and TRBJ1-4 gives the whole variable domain EPEVTQTPSHQVTQMGQEVILRCVPISNHLYFYWYRQILGQKVEFLVSFYNNEISEKSEIFDDQFSVERPDGSNFTLKIRSTKLEDSAMYFCASNQGGKLFFGSGTQLSVL.

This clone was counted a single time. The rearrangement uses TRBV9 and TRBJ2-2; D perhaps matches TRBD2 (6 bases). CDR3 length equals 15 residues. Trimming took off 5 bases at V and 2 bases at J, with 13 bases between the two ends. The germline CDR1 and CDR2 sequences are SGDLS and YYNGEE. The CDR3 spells CASSQVSGNTGELFF. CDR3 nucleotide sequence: TGTGCCAGCAGTCAAGTTAGCGGCAACACCGGGGAGCTGTTTTTT.